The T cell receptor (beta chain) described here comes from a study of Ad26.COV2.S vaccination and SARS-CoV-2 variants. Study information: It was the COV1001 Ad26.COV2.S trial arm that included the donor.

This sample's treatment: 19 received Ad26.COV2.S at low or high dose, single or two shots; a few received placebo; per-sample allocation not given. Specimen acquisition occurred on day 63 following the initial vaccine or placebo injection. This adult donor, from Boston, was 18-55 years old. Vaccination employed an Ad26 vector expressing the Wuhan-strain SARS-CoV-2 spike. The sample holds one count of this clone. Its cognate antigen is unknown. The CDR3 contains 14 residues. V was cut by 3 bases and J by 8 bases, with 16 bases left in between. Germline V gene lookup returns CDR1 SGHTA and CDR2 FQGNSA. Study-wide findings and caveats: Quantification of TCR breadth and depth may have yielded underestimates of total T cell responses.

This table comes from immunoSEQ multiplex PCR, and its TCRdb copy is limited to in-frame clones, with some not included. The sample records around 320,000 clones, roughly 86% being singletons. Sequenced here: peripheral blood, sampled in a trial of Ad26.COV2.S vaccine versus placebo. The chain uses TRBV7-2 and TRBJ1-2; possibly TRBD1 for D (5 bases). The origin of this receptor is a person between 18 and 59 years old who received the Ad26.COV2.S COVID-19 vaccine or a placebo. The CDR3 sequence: CASSFRDDGSGYTF. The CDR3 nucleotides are TGTGCCAGCAGCTTCCGGGACGACGGATCAGGCTACACCTTC.